Listed below are T cell receptor beta chains from one sample, sequenced in a study of blood T cells in healthy people across ages. From the 5' RACE reads, TCRdb called clonotypes with MiXCR, one entry per CDR3 protein. Among about 900,000 distinct CDR3 sequences listed, around 68% were seen once. Sequenced: blood. Receptors were obtained from a man aged 25 to 40 in good health. Each CDR3 is given with its conserved first and last residue. Fields, in order: V gene, CDR3 protein.

v_gene: TRBV7-2
CDR3aa: CASSSRQGRSHYNEQFF

v_gene: TRBV20-1
CDR3aa: CSAKPSDTQYF

v_gene: TRBV20-1
CDR3aa: CSARDSGRVDTQYF

v_gene: TRBV9
CDR3aa: CASSARQGGDEQYF

v_gene: TRBV28
CDR3aa: CASSLAGQGRIYGYTF

v_gene: TRBV7-9
CDR3aa: CASSPNGYGYTF

v_gene: TRBV29-1
CDR3aa: CSALGVQASYDEQYF

v_gene: TRBV20-1
CDR3aa: CSARARPSTDTQYF

v_gene: TRBV21-1
CDR3aa: CASSDGLAGGQGQETQYF

v_gene: TRBV27
CDR3aa: CASSHSRGVIGYTF

v_gene: TRBV7-2
CDR3aa: CASSLSDGNYGYTF

v_gene: TRBV12-3/TRBV12-4
CDR3aa: CASSLGSTYNGQFF

v_gene: TRBV20-1
CDR3aa: CSVGASGDLTDTQYF

v_gene: TRBV11-1
CDR3aa: CASSGSGGSQETQYF

v_gene: TRBV4-1
CDR3aa: CASSQEAGLYGYTF

v_gene: TRBV29-1
CDR3aa: CSASDNEQFF

v_gene: TRBV7-8
CDR3aa: CASNLSKGNYGYTF

v_gene: TRBV20-1
CDR3aa: CSAWDGYTF

v_gene: TRBV7-9
CDR3aa: CASSPPETGLEKLFF

v_gene: TRBV25-1
CDR3aa: CATAGRVGAPLHF

v_gene: TRBV12-3/TRBV12-4
CDR3aa: CASSPQGGRDEQYF

v_gene: TRBV13
CDR3aa: CASSSGTGVTEAFF

v_gene: TRBV6-2/TRBV6-3
CDR3aa: CASSYVGGAGNIQYF

v_gene: TRBV7-8
CDR3aa: CASSKRQGWAGETQYF

v_gene: TRBV27
CDR3aa: CASSLSYGNNEQFF

v_gene: TRBV12-3/TRBV12-4
CDR3aa: CASRPTGTGNYEQYF

v_gene: TRBV29-1
CDR3aa: CSVVGRTTTNEKLFF

v_gene: TRBV4-3
CDR3aa: CASSQGTGGRSTDTQYF

v_gene: TRBV10-3
CDR3aa: CAISGRGKENEKLFF

v_gene: TRBV20-1
CDR3aa: CSARDRGGAVKTQYF

v_gene: TRBV14
CDR3aa: CASSPGLIYEQYF

v_gene: TRBV20-1
CDR3aa: CSATRQTGNYGYTF

v_gene: TRBV11-1
CDR3aa: CASSSLGGRSTQYF

v_gene: TRBV4-3
CDR3aa: CASSQGSLAGGSYNEQFF

v_gene: TRBV29-1
CDR3aa: CSAEAGQETQYF

v_gene: TRBV10-3
CDR3aa: CAISEEGRDEQYF

v_gene: TRBV29-1
CDR3aa: CSVANDRYNQPQHF

v_gene: TRBV2
CDR3aa: CASGGSGYTF

v_gene: TRBV5-1
CDR3aa: CASSFEGQGAGQPQHF

v_gene: TRBV6-2/TRBV6-3
CDR3aa: CASSYSTENTDTQYF

v_gene: TRBV27
CDR3aa: CASSFTYQETQYF

v_gene: TRBV7-6
CDR3aa: CASSKDRQHEQYF

v_gene: TRBV10-3
CDR3aa: CAIEVSLNTEAFF

v_gene: TRBV4-2
CDR3aa: CASSQSDPYEQYF

v_gene: TRBV5-5
CDR3aa: CASSLAPQGRQPQHF

v_gene: TRBV6-6
CDR3aa: CASSYRAGGINEQFF

v_gene: TRBV9
CDR3aa: CASSAPGLGLTETQYF

v_gene: TRBV7-3
CDR3aa: CASSLVGQYYEQYF

v_gene: TRBV7-2
CDR3aa: CASSSWVAGLNSYEQYF

v_gene: TRBV10-3
CDR3aa: CAISEGRDSQETQYF

v_gene: TRBV4-3
CDR3aa: CASSQDLAGPRYGYTF

v_gene: TRBV7-3
CDR3aa: CASSLAVENSPLHF